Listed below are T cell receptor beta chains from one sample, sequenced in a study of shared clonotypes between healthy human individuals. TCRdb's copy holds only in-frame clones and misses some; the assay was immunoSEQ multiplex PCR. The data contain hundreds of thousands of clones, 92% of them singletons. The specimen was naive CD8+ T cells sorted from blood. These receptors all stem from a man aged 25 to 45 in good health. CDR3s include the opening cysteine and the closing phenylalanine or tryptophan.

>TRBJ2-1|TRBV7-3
CASSNSGSQGEQFF
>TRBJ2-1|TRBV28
CASTNRDSLYNEQFF
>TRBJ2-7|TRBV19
CASSIAPFYEQYF
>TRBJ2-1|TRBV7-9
CASSPTGLAGPNEQFF
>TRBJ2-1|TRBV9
CASSVRGSAGTYNEQFF
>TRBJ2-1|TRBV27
CASSPGTSGRDEQFF
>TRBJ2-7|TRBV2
CASRDRGGRYEQYF
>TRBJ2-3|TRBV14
CASSRLGTGESTDTQYF
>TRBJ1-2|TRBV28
CASHPDSSNYGYTF
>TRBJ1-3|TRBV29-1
CSAYISSGNTIYF